These 27 T cell receptor beta chains share one sample of origin, sequenced in a study of OX40 agonist ivuxolimab in advanced cancers. Sequenced by immunoSEQ multiplex PCR; TCRdb stores in-frame clones only, minus some. In the table there are roughly 91,000 clones, 95% to 96% of which are singletons. The sequencing here drew on CD4+ or CD8+ T cells sorted from blood, taken in a trial of the OX40 agonist ivuxolimab. All receptors derive from an adult with an advanced solid tumor such as melanoma, head and neck, liver or kidney cancer.

Note on this clone: Mismatch with germline at one junction end may stem from a read error. The rearrangement uses TRBV27 and TRBJ2-3; D call uncertain. The germline gives CDR1 MNHEY, CDR2 SMNVEV (reference sequence). The CDR3 sequence is 16 residues long. CDR3: CASSLSIQLGTDTQYF. The CDR3 bases are TGTGCCAGCAGTCTATCCATACAGCTAGGCACAGATACGCAGTATTTT.

The chain joins TRBV27 to TRBJ2-7; maybe TRBD2 (6 bases). The germline V gene has CDR1 MNHEY and CDR2 SMNVEV (reference sequence). The germline V and J ends were trimmed by 0 bases and 7 bases, with 16 bases remaining between them. This CDR3 contains 15 residues. The CDR3 spells CASSLSGGMAGEQYF. For the CDR3, the DNA is TGTGCCAGCAGTTTATCGGGGGGAATGGCAGGGGAGCAGTACTTC.

The chain employs TRBV11-3 and TRBJ2-7, with D maybe TRBD1 (5 bases). Trimming took off 1 base at V and 4 bases at J, with 8 bases between the two ends. This CDR3 is 13 amino acids long. Per germline, CDR1 SGHNT and CDR2 YENEEA. DNA for the CDR3: TGTGCCAGCAGCTTAGGACAGCTTTACGAGCAGTACTTC. Its translation is CASSLGQLYEQYF.

In this sample, this clone turned up a few times. The V gene is TRBV18, the J gene TRBJ1-3, with 7 bases matching TRBD1. The CDR3 is 18 residues long. Trimming cost V 0 bases and J 2 bases; bases outside gene matches: 10. Germline CDR1 and CDR2: KGHSH and LQKENI. For the CDR3, the DNA is TGTGCCAGCTCACCACCGGTTCGTCGGACAGGACCTGGAAACACCATATATTTT. Protein product: CASSPPVRRTGPGNTIYF.

This clone has only one observation. The chain has TRBV25-1 and TRBJ2-1, with D unresolved. The CDR3 has 15 amino acids. The germline gives CDR1 MGHDK, CDR2 SYGVNS. V was shortened by 7 bases and J by 10 bases, with 23 bases between the two germline ends. The CDR3 region has the DNA TGTGCCAGCACTAAGGACGGATACAATGATTGGGAGCAGTTCTTC. Its translation: CASTKDGYNDWEQFF.

This chain links TRBV4-3 with TRBJ2-1; 13 bases align to TRBD2. V lost 1 base, J lost 5 bases, and 14 bases stayed unmatched. Per germline, CDR1 LGHNA and CDR2 YSLEER. This CDR3 is 20 amino acids long. CDR3 DNA: TGCGCCAGCAGCCAAGGCCCCGGGACTAGCGGGATCCGGGGTAACAATGAGCAGTTCTTC. It yields the protein CASSQGPGTSGIRGNNEQFF.

The V gene is TRBV9, the J gene TRBJ2-3, with TRBD1 identical over 9 bases. Per germline, CDR1 SGDLS and CDR2 YYNGEE. The CDR3 extends over 16 amino acids. J gave up 1 base and V 6 bases, and 9 bases lay outside the gene matches. The DNA for the CDR3 is TGTGCCAGCACCTTACAGGGGGCGGCCGGCACAGATACGCAGTATTTT. It yields the protein CASTLQGAAGTDTQYF. Based on the CDR3 plus reference TRBV9 and TRBJ2-3, the full variable domain is DSGVTQTPKHLITATGQRVTLRCSPRSGDLSVYWYQQSLDQGLQFLIQYYNGEERAKGNILERFSAQQFPDLHSELNLSSLELGDSALYFCASTLQGAAGTDTQYFGPGTRLTVL.

The genes are TRBV5-1 and TRBJ2-5; the match to TRBD2 covers 9 bases. The CDR3 runs 15 residues. V gave up 0 bases and J gave up 5 bases; unmatched junction bases: 5. Germline CDR1 and CDR2: SGHRS and YFSETQ. Here the CDR3 reads CASSLAAGGRETQYF. CDR3 DNA sequence: TGCGCCAGCAGCTTGGCCGCGGGAGGGCGCGAGACCCAGTACTTC.

The chain links TRBV4-3 to TRBJ2-1, with D possibly being TRBD2 (6 bases). The CDR3 contains 17 residues. The V gene lost 3 bases and the J gene lost 7 bases, with 22 bases spanning the gap. Germline loops: CDR1 LGHNA, CDR2 YSLEER. Here the CDR3 reads CASSHDLGVGGRNEQFF. CDR3 bases: TGCGCCAGCAGCCACGACCTCGGGGTCGGGGGAAGGAATGAGCAGTTCTTC.

J is TRBJ1-5 and V is TRBV7-9, with a tentative D call TRBD1 (5 bases). Germline CDR1 and CDR2: SEHNR and FQNEAQ (reference sequence). With 3 bases removed from V and 8 bases from J, the gap between germline ends came to 11 bases. This CDR3 is built from 13 residues. CDR3 coding DNA: TGTGCCAGCAGCTTTTCAGGGTTAGAGCCCCAGCATTTT. This gives the protein CASSFSGLEPQHF. The full variable domain, rest sourced from reference TRBV7-9 and TRBJ1-5, is DTGVSQNPRHKITKRGQNVTFRCDPISEHNRLYWYRQTLGQGPEFLTYFQNEAQLEKSRLLSDRFSAERPKGSFSTLEIQRTEQGDSAMYLCASSFSGLEPQHFGDGTRLSIL.

This sequence joins TRBV9 and TRBJ1-2, with a possible D match to TRBD1 (5 bases). The CDR3 spans 14 residues. Per germline, CDR1 SGDLS and CDR2 YYNGEE. V shed 4 bases and J shed 4 bases, with 14 bases lying between them. Here the CDR3 DNA reads TGTGCCAGCAGCCCAACGGGAGGGGCCTATGGCTACACCTTC. Amino acids: CASSPTGGAYGYTF.

The chain combines TRBV11-2 with TRBJ1-2, with no clear D. Germline values: CDR1 SGHAT, CDR2 FQNNGV. Trimming stripped 11 bases from V and 1 base from J, with 14 bases between. This CDR3 contains 13 residues. The CDR3: CASGGLVNYGYTF. CDR3 in DNA: TGTGCCTCAGGCGGCTTGGTTAACTATGGCTACACCTTC.

This rearrangement joins TRBV5-6 to TRBJ2-3, with 12 bases matching TRBD2. The junction had 1 base not matched to a gene; V was cut back by 2 bases and J by 0 bases. The CDR3 length is 16 residues. Looked up from germline, CDR1 is SGHDT and CDR2 is YYEEEE. The CDR3 protein is CASSLGLAGSTDTQYF. The CDR3 nucleotides are TGTGCCAGCAGCTTAGGACTAGCGGGAAGCACAGATACGCAGTATTTT.

In its sample, this clone was seen a few times. The rearrangement links TRBV19 to TRBJ2-7; no firm D call. V was cut by 5 bases and J by 7 bases, with 15 bases left in between. The CDR3 is made up of 13 amino acids. Germline lookup yields CDR1 LNHDA and CDR2 SQIVND (reference sequence). The CDR3 region is CASSSSTASEQYF. CDR3 coding DNA: TGTGCCAGTAGTTCATCGACCGCGTCTGAGCAGTACTTC.

This chain uses TRBV27 with TRBJ1-3; no clear D gene. Germline-derived CDR1 and CDR2 are MNHEY and SMNVEV (reference sequence). The V end lost 2 bases, the J end lost 3 bases, and 2 bases lay between the germline ends. The CDR3 loop spans 12 amino acids. CDR3 residues: CASSLDGNTIYF. Written as DNA, the CDR3 is TGTGCCAGCAGTTTAGATGGAAACACCATATATTTT.

V is TRBV7-9 and J is TRBJ1-2; 10 bases are shared with TRBD1. There are 15 residues in the CDR3. Per germline, CDR1 SEHNR and CDR2 FQNEAQ (reference sequence). V shed 3 bases, J shed 9 bases, and the junction held 10 bases outside the gene matches. CDR3 DNA sequence: TGTGCCAGCAGCTTGCCCGGGACAGGGGTATTCAGCTACACCTTC. Its translation: CASSLPGTGVFSYTF.

This clone was seen just once. In DNA form, the CDR3 reads TGTGCCAGCAGCTTAAGCGGGGGGGCGGCAGATACGCAGTATTTT. Its translation: CASSLSGGAADTQYF. V gene TRBV11-2 combines with J gene TRBJ2-3, with 10 bases identical to TRBD2. CDR3 length equals 15 residues. The V and J ends lost 2 bases and 4 bases, in that order; junction bases with no gene match: 3. The germline CDR1 and CDR2 sequences are SGHAT and FQNNGV.

The chain combines TRBV6-4 with TRBJ2-1; 12 bases agree with TRBD2. Looked up from germline, CDR1 is MRHNA and CDR2 is SNTAGT. The V gene end was trimmed by 4 bases and the J gene end by 7 bases; junction bases not matched to a gene: 5. This CDR3 has 15 residues. CDR3 sequence reads: CASSVGLAGQNEQFF. The DNA for the CDR3 is TGTGCCAGCAGTGTTGGACTAGCGGGACAGAATGAGCAGTTCTTC.

This clone was seen only once. The rearrangement links TRBV9 to TRBJ1-6; no definite D call. The length of the CDR3 is 12 residues. V was cut by 0 bases and J by 13 bases, with 8 bases left in between. Germline V gives CDR1 SGDLS, CDR2 YYNGEE. CDR3 sequence reads: CASSVGVSPLHF. CDR3 bases: TGTGCCAGCAGCGTAGGGGTATCTCCCCTCCACTTT. The complete variable domain, with remaining parts taken from reference TRBV9 and TRBJ1-6, reads DSGVTQTPKHLITATGQRVTLRCSPRSGDLSVYWYQQSLDQGLQFLIQYYNGEERAKGNILERFSAQQFPDLHSELNLSSLELGDSALYFCASSVGVSPLHFGNGTRLTVT.

The chain links TRBV2 to TRBJ2-1; TRBD2 agrees at 10 bases. The CDR3 loop spans 13 amino acids. CDR1 SNHLY and CDR2 FYNNEI come from the germline V gene. The ends lost 8 bases at V and 10 bases at J; junction bases unmatched: 8. In DNA form, the CDR3 reads TGTGCCAGCCCCGCTAGCGGGGGCAAGGAGCAGTTCTTC. Protein product: CASPASGGKEQFF.

The V gene is TRBV28, the J gene TRBJ2-1; unclear D gene. Trimming shortened V by 7 bases and J by 7 bases, and 11 bases separated the two germline ends. Germline lookup yields CDR1 MDHEN and CDR2 SYDVKM. The CDR3 loop spans 12 amino acids. The CDR3 protein is CASKIVGNEQFF. For the CDR3, the DNA is TGTGCCAGCAAAATAGTGGGGAATGAGCAGTTCTTC.

In DNA form, the CDR3 reads TGTGCCAGCTCACCATTGAACAGGGTGGCAACTAATGAAAAACTGTTTTTT. Translated, it gives CASSPLNRVATNEKLFF. This chain connects TRBV18 to TRBJ1-4; D perhaps matches TRBD1 (6 bases). Per the germline V gene, CDR1 is KGHSH and CDR2 is LQKENI. Between the trimmed V and J ends, which lost 2 bases and 0 bases, there was a span of 13 bases. The CDR3 is 17 amino acids.

This sequence joins TRBV14 and TRBJ2-7, with D perhaps being TRBD1 or TRBD2 (5 bases each). The CDR3 runs to 15 residues. The germline gives CDR1 SGHDN, CDR2 FVKESK. V was trimmed by 2 bases and J by 5 bases, leaving 16 bases between them. CDR3 amino acids: CASSQSLRGRHEQYF. CDR3 in DNA: TGTGCCAGCAGCCAATCTCTCCGGGGACGCCACGAGCAGTACTTC.

The chain links TRBV29-1 to TRBJ2-5, with D tentatively TRBD1 (6 bases). Germline-derived CDR1 and CDR2 are SQVTM and ANQGSEA. Trimming took off 6 bases at V and 5 bases at J, with 22 bases between the two ends. The length of the CDR3 is 15 residues. As DNA, the CDR3 is TGCAGCGTACATACTAAGGGACAAACGGACGAGACCCAGTACTTC. It is translated as CSVHTKGQTDETQYF.

This chain joins TRBV27 and TRBJ1-1, with D possibly TRBD1 on 6 matching bases. From germline, CDR1 is MNHEY and CDR2 SMNVEV (reference sequence). Deletions cut 0 bases from V and 7 bases from J, with 12 bases between. The CDR3 has 14 residues. CDR3 protein: CASSLSTGWHEAFF. CDR3 sequence (DNA): TGTGCCAGCAGTTTATCTACAGGGTGGCATGAAGCTTTCTTT.

This clone has only one observation. This chain uses TRBV6-5 with TRBJ1-2; D not resolved. Germline-derived CDR1 and CDR2 are MNHEY and SVGAGI. The CDR3 has 13 residues. V lost 6 bases to trimming and J lost 8 bases, with 16 bases between them. CDR3 nucleotides: TGTGCCAGCAGGGACGGTCGGGAGGACGGCTACACCTTC. Its protein is CASRDGREDGYTF.

The rearrangement uses TRBV7-9 and TRBJ2-3, with D hard to call. Looked up from germline, CDR1 is SEHNR and CDR2 is FQNEAQ (reference sequence). The V and J ends lost 7 bases and 4 bases respectively, with 15 bases between them. This CDR3 is 14 amino acids long. The CDR3: CASNPPSGADTQYF. CDR3 DNA sequence: TGTGCCAGCAACCCCCCAAGTGGTGCAGATACGCAGTATTTT.